This T cell receptor beta chain stems from a study of regulatory T cells in long-lasting Graves disease (dated by TCRdb to about 2021). Study-wide context: In the newly diagnosed Graves' disease group, patients had been taking antithyroid drugs for less than 3 months. Peripheral blood TCR sequencing and RNA sequencing compared persistent Graves' disease patients with newly diagnosed Graves' disease patients. The study was registered as a clinical trial and conducted in China. TCR sequencing covered about 13 persistent and 20 newly diagnosed Graves' disease patients, 33 samples in total.

The germline V gene (reference sequence) supplies CDR1 WNHNN and CDR2 SYGVQD. Counted from cysteine to phenylalanine, this CDR3 has 15 amino acids. The sequence is cut down to CDR3 DNA, 45 bases in frame from base 1. Trimming costs V 2 bases and J 0 bases, and their ends lie 11 bases apart. What the study reported, not specific to this receptor: Persistent Graves' disease patients showed lower TCR Shannon entropy and fewer highly expanded clones than newly diagnosed patients, suggesting clonal expansion. Only the TCR beta chain was sequenced and analyzed. Because the primary lesion, thyroid tissue, could not be accessed, the study looked at peripheral blood alone. Persistent disease showed preferential use of TRBV28, TRBJ1-2 and TRBJ2-5, whereas newly diagnosed disease favored TRBV20-1 and TRBJ2-1. The authors noted that the small sample size was a limitation that may lower accuracy. More public clonotypes were shared among persistent patients (fewer than 3,000) than among newly diagnosed patients (just under 1,000).

Library preparation was by multiplex PCR. TCRdb records Illumina HiSeq 4000 as the sequencer. To build TCR beta libraries, CDR3 regions were amplified by Arm-PCR using iRepertoire HTBI primers. Before sequencing, the PCR products went through gel purification. As for how the authors treated the data: Gene usage analysis of CDR3 amino acid clonotypes relied on the 55 to 80 TRBV and 15 or so TRBJ segments identified across samples. COPE and FqMerger were used to merge the filtered high-quality paired reads into contigs. BLAST was used to align contigs to the IMGT TRBV, TRBD and TRBJ reference genes, and CDR3 was defined following IMGT. Any clonotype with a frequency above 0.1% was counted as a highly expanded clone. Shannon entropy served as the measure of repertoire diversity, while the Gini coefficient captured V-J evenness. Public clonotypes were defined as clonotypes shared by more than one individual. TCRdb reworked the public reads: Q25 trimming with fastp, MiXCR clone assembly, productive beta chains retained. A single entry per CDR3 protein holds the most common genes and DNA from its merged rows. These V and J calls rely on TCRdb rather than the paper's analysis. In this sample the table shows a few hundred thousand distinct CDR3 sequences, about 17% of which occur a single time. The ten largest clones represent 14% of the sample.

Points on this clonotype: The clone's antigen remains unknown. No base quality values were provided; no much bigger clone lies one nucleotide off.

Sample time point, as interpreted from the label and publication: newly diagnosed GD, antithyroid drugs for less than 3 months. RNA was extracted from PBMCs in TRIzol for both TCR sequencing and RNA sequencing. The diagnosis of Graves' disease was made according to American Thyroid Association guidelines. Recruitment of patients was carried out at an endocrinology department in Xi'an, China. Each patient gave approximately 10 milliliters of peripheral blood, collected in an EDTA anticoagulant tube. PBMCs were isolated by Ficoll Paque Plus density gradient separation without further T cell sorting. An Agilent 2100 Bioanalyzer and agarose gel were used to check RNA quality, while a NanoDrop 2000 measured RNA concentration. These data were also reused for a study on T cells in Graves' hyperthyroidism and ophthalmopathy. Per that second paper: Stable Graves' hyperthyroidism was defined as no progression to ophthalmopathy during 18 months of follow-up. Hyperthyroidism patients were newly diagnosed, had a disease duration of under 2 months, and were aged 18 to 65 years. Patients with uncontrolled infections, other autoimmune diseases, pregnancy or lactation were excluded. Clinical symptoms, serum thyroxine and TRAb, thyroid ultrasound, and orbital computed tomography formed the basis for the diagnoses. The first round of RT-PCR for the TCR CDR3 was performed with the HTBI primer set and the Qiagen OneStep RT-PCR kit. Blood samples also contained most of the expanded thyroid clonotypes (frequency above 0.001), which suggests that blood repertoires may reflect thyroid immune responses. A 13 V-J signature model separated ophthalmopathy from stable hyperthyroidism, with about 88% sensitivity and just under 84% specificity in cross-validation and 80%/75% in testing. In validation, the model predicted progression to ophthalmopathy with 60% to 71% sensitivity and about 73% specificity, a median of 6.5 months before onset. To identify TCR V-J signatures that set the groups apart, the researchers used a discovery cohort of more than 95 patients, made up of under 50 with Graves' ophthalmopathy and 55 to 65 with stable Graves' hyperthyroidism. Whether ophthalmopathy could be predicted prospectively was tested in an independent validation cohort made up of under 20 hyperthyroidism patients plus 17 patients who later progressed to ophthalmopathy. The 100 discovery patients were randomly split 7:3 into training and test sets. The study also compared thyroid tissue and blood T-cell repertoires from five or six Graves' hyperthyroidism patients. After blood sampling, hyperthyroidism patients were treated with methimazole at a starting dose of 30 mg daily, and ophthalmopathy patients were treated with high-dose intravenous methylprednisolone. The libraries were constructed in a second round of multiplex PCR and then size-selected and purified. Sequencing of the libraries was done on an Illumina HiSeq2000 using paired-end 100 bp reads. Raw data were processed with SOAPnuke, discarding reads with adapters, uncalled bases, mean Phred below 15, or no exact constant-primer or identifier match. COPE v1.2.5 was used to merge the high-quality paired reads, and each unique nucleotide sequence was defined as a clonotype. Clonotypes were aligned to IMGT TRBV, TRBD and TRBJ reference segments using MiTCR v1.1. The analysis was restricted to V-J combinations with a frequency above 0.0001, which together covered 99% to 99.2% of the repertoires. The TCS score was defined as F50 (clonal expansion) divided by E x V (chaos), with BLOSUM62-based TCRdist calculated between CDR3 peptides within each V-J. Welch's t-statistics and random forest reduced roughly 500 V-J features to 10 to 15, which were used in a naive Bayes classifier (R e1071). No statistical method was used to set the sample size in advance, and investigators knew the group allocation. TCR Vbeta CDR3 sequencing of some 140 peripheral blood samples (under 45 ophthalmopathy, approximately 80 hyperthyroidism and 17 progressor patients) is reported in the paper.

The receptor chain draws on TRBV10-1 and TRBJ2-7, with the D gene call left open. This receptor was taken from a woman aged 25 to 39 with Graves disease. Donor details come from another sample of the same person, matched by shared clones. The sample was peripheral blood mononuclear cells (PBMCs), taken at new diagnosis, from a patient treated with antithyroid drugs. The base sequence is TGCGCCAGCAGTGAGAATCACCTGAGCTCCTACGAGCAGTACTTC. Translated, this gives CASSENHLSSYEQYF.